The rows below give T cell receptor beta chains drawn from one sample of a study of T cell responses to AZD1222 COVID-19 vaccine. Some clones are missing from TCRdb's copy, which holds only in-frame ones; the method was immunoSEQ multiplex PCR. The sample consists of approximately 140,000 clones, 92% of them appearing once. This specimen was peripheral blood, taken 28 days after the second AZD1222 dose. The receptors come from an adult who received the AZD1222 COVID-19 vaccine. Each CDR3 is given with its conserved first and last residue. A D gene is named only where the DNA matches it firmly. A row's size may be missing; if present it is once, few, many or a size class.

abundance	v_gene	j_gene	d_gene	CDR3aa	CDR3nt
-	TRBV27	TRBJ2-7	-	CASSLSWGTYEQYF	TGTGCCAGCAGTTTATCGTGGGGAACCTACGAGCAGTACTTC
many	TRBV24-1	TRBJ1-2	-	CATSDGSYGYTF	TGTGCCACCTCGGACGGTTCCTATGGCTACACCTTC
-	TRBV2	TRBJ1-5	-	CASRDDSFNQPQHF	TGTGCCAGCAGGGACGACAGCTTCAATCAGCCCCAGCATTTT
-	TRBV15	TRBJ2-7	TRBD1	CATSSWDRGNEQYF	TGTGCCACCAGCTCCTGGGACAGGGGTAACGAGCAGTACTTC
-	TRBV30	TRBJ1-1	TRBD1	CAWGGTASTEAFF	TGTGCCTGGGGAGGGACAGCGAGCACTGAAGCTTTCTTT
-	TRBV7-2	TRBJ1-6	-	CASSLELSGTRGSPLHF	TGTGCCAGCAGCTTAGAATTATCAGGGACACGAGGTTCACCCCTCCACTTT
once	TRBV14	TRBJ2-5	-	CASSQLTQRETQYF	TGTGCCAGCAGCCAGTTGACTCAGCGGGAGACCCAGTACTTC
-	TRBV29-1	TRBJ2-1	TRBD1	CSVGGDRAYEQFF	TGCAGCGTTGGAGGGGACAGGGCCTATGAGCAGTTCTTC
-	TRBV11-3	TRBJ2-3	TRBD1	CASSLGQGPTDTQYF	TGTGCCAGCAGCTTAGGACAGGGGCCAACAGATACGCAGTATTTT
-	TRBV28	TRBJ2-3	TRBD1	CASSLNRGADTQYF	TGTGCCAGCAGTTTAAACAGGGGGGCAGATACGCAGTATTTT
-	TRBV7-3	TRBJ2-3	-	CASSLDHYTDTQYF	TGTGCCAGCAGCTTAGACCATTACACAGATACGCAGTATTTT
-	TRBV10-3	TRBJ2-7	-	CAISGIGSEQYF	TGTGCCATCAGTGGGATTGGATCCGAGCAGTACTTC
once	TRBV12-3/TRBV12-4	TRBJ2-1	-	CASGPHRNEQFF	TGTGCCAGCGGCCCTCATCGGAATGAGCAGTTCTTC
-	TRBV6-5	TRBJ2-7	-	CASSYSDSYEQYF	TGTGCCAGCAGTTACTCGGACAGCTACGAGCAGTACTTC
-	TRBV4-3	TRBJ1-4	TRBD1	CASSQKIRDSSEKLFF	TGCGCCAGCAGCCAGAAGATCCGGGACAGCAGTGAAAAACTGTTTTTT
-	TRBV7-2	TRBJ2-1	TRBD2	CASSLRLAGGPGNEQFF	TGTGCCAGCAGCTTGAGACTAGCGGGGGGGCCGGGCAATGAGCAGTTCTTC
-	TRBV27	TRBJ1-1	-	CASSPHPGGVTEAFF	TGTGCCAGCAGTCCGCACCCGGGAGGGGTTACTGAAGCTTTCTTT
-	TRBV6-5	TRBJ1-2	-	CASSGGPGGYTF	TGTGCCAGCAGCGGGGGGCCAGGGGGCTACACCTTC
-	TRBV2	TRBJ2-1	-	CASSPMTGSSGKRRNEQFF	TGTGCCAGCAGTCCAATGACAGGATCTAGTGGGAAGAGAAGGAATGAGCAGTTCTTC